These T cell receptor beta chains were read from a single sample in a study of CD8+ T cells in alopecia areata. Produced via immunoSEQ multiplex PCR; TCRdb's table is partial and in-frame only. The sample shows 130,000 to 150,000 clones, 45% to 60% of them seen only once. The specimen was CD4+ T cells sorted from blood, collected at week 0. Receptors originate from a human donor with alopecia areata. Each CDR3 is given with its conserved first and last residue. A D gene is named only where the DNA matches it firmly. Some rows have no size entry. The others give once, few or many, or a class for an expanded clone.

CASSQRRRDNQPQHF | TGTGCCAGCAGCCAGAGACGTCGGGACAATCAGCCCCAGCATTTT | . | TRBV4-2 | . | TRBJ1-5
CSVARADYNEQFF | TGCAGCGTTGCCCGGGCAGACTACAATGAGCAGTTCTTC | . | TRBV29-1 | few | TRBJ2-1
CASSRDRAGGELFF | TGTGCCAGCAGCAGGGACAGGGCTGGTGGGGAGCTGTTTTTT | TRBD1 | TRBV5-4 | . | TRBJ2-2
CASSFRTRGYEQYF | TGTGCCAGCAGTTTCCGGACACGGGGTTACGAGCAGTACTTC | . | TRBV27 | . | TRBJ2-7
CASSQESALYGYTF | TGCGCCAGCAGCCAAGAGTCCGCTCTCTATGGCTACACCTTC | . | TRBV4-1 | . | TRBJ1-2
CASSPPVDTEAFF | TGCGCCAGCAGTCCTCCCGTCGACACTGAAGCTTTCTTT | . | TRBV23-1 | few | TRBJ1-1
CASSQVALGTQYF | TGTGCCAGCAGCCAAGTCGCGTTGGGTACGCAGTATTTT | . | TRBV4-2 | . | TRBJ2-3
CASSFRIPYEQYF | TGTGCCAGCAGCTTTAGAATTCCCTACGAGCAGTACTTC | . | TRBV7-9 | few | TRBJ2-7
CASSLVWTSPGEQFF | TGTGCCAGCAGCTTAGTGTGGACCAGCCCAGGTGAGCAGTTCTTC | . | TRBV7-9 | few | TRBJ2-1
CASSLGQGRRNQPQHF | TGTGCCAGCAGTTTAGGACAGGGCAGGCGCAATCAGCCCCAGCATTTT | TRBD1 | TRBV27 | . | TRBJ1-5
CSVEFAQGRGAQYF | TGCAGCGTTGAGTTTGCCCAGGGGAGGGGGGCCCAGTACTTC | . | TRBV29-1 | . | TRBJ2-5
CASSLEQVDGYTF | TGCGCCAGCAGCTTGGAACAGGTGGATGGCTACACCTTC | . | TRBV5-1 | . | TRBJ1-2
CASSLGDTQYF | TGCGCCAGCAGCTTGGGAGATACGCAGTATTTT | . | TRBV5-1 | . | TRBJ2-3
CAWRPDTVRTGELFF | TGTGCCTGGAGGCCTGACACTGTGCGCACCGGGGAGCTGTTTTTT | . | TRBV30 | . | TRBJ2-2
CSGERGNTIYF | TGCAGCGGGGAGAGAGGAAACACCATATATTTT | . | TRBV29-1 | . | TRBJ1-3
CASRPENTGELFF | TGCGCCAGCAGGCCGGAGAACACCGGGGAGCTGTTTTTT | . | TRBV10-1 | . | TRBJ2-2
CASSLLEGILETQYF | TGTGCCAGCAGCCTCCTCGAGGGTATACTGGAGACCCAGTACTTC | . | TRBV7-2 | . | TRBJ2-5
CSVRPAATYEQYF | TGCAGCGTCCGGCCAGCAGCCACCTACGAGCAGTACTTC | . | TRBV29-1 | . | TRBJ2-7
CASRNSGSSYEQYF | TGTGCCAGCAGGAATAGCGGGAGTTCCTACGAGCAGTACTTC | TRBD2 | TRBV25-1 | few | TRBJ2-7
CAWSREAPLGETQYF | TGTGCCTGGAGTAGGGAGGCTCCATTAGGGGAGACCCAGTACTTC | . | TRBV30 | . | TRBJ2-5
CASSPSRSSSEQFF | TGTGCCAGCAGTCCTAGCAGATCGTCGAGTGAGCAGTTCTTC | . | TRBV6-5 | . | TRBJ2-1
CSVERTSGRPEETQYF | TGCAGCGTTGAGAGGACTAGCGGGAGACCTGAAGAGACCCAGTACTTC | TRBD2 | TRBV29-1 | . | TRBJ2-5
CSVQEGESYSNQPQHF | TGCAGCGTTCAGGAGGGGGAGAGTTATAGCAATCAGCCCCAGCATTTT | . | TRBV29-1 | . | TRBJ1-5
CASSLPDNYEQYF | TGTGCCAGCAGCTTGCCCGACAACTACGAGCAGTACTTC | . | TRBV5-4 | . | TRBJ2-7
CASSLGDRGYEQYF | TGCGCCAGCAGCTTGGGGGACAGAGGATACGAGCAGTACTTC | TRBD1 | TRBV5-1 | . | TRBJ2-7
CASSSRQGAQSEQFF | TGCGCCAGCAGCTCTAGACAGGGGGCACAAAGTGAGCAGTTCTTC | TRBD1 | TRBV5-1 | . | TRBJ2-1
CASSPGGVGGTQYF | TGCGCCAGCAGCCCGGGAGGGGTAGGAGGGACCCAGTACTTC | TRBD2 | TRBV5-1 | . | TRBJ2-5
CASSLAYYEQYF | TGTGCCAGCAGCTTAGCTTACTACGAGCAGTACTTC | . | TRBV7-2 | . | TRBJ2-7
CAWSVRANTEAFF | TGTGCCTGGAGTGTACGGGCGAACACTGAAGCTTTCTTT | . | TRBV30 | . | TRBJ1-1
CASSFSGYNEQFF | TGTGCCAGCAGTTTTTCAGGATACAATGAGCAGTTCTTC | . | TRBV28 | . | TRBJ2-1
CASKFGHSTTNEKLFF | TGCGCCAGCAAATTTGGACACTCTACGACTAATGAAAAACTGTTTTTT | . | TRBV5-1 | few | TRBJ1-4
CASSPLTGKGGDTQYF | TGTGCCAGCAGCCCGTTGACAGGGAAAGGGGGAGATACGCAGTATTTT | TRBD1 | TRBV7-2 | . | TRBJ2-3
CASSYLFSGFQETQYF | TGTGCCAGCAGTTACCTTTTCTCAGGGTTCCAAGAGACCCAGTACTTC | . | TRBV6-5 | . | TRBJ2-5
CASSLVRGTDTQYF | TGTGCCAGCAGCTTAGTTCGGGGCACAGATACGCAGTATTTT | . | TRBV7-3 | . | TRBJ2-3
CASSSQTGGTEAFF | TGTGCCAGCAGCAGCCAGACAGGGGGGACTGAAGCTTTCTTT | TRBD1 | TRBV7-9 | . | TRBJ1-1
CAITGTGSTEAFF | TGTGCCATCACCGGGACAGGGAGCACTGAAGCTTTCTTT | TRBD1 | TRBV5-4 | . | TRBJ1-1